Sequencing of this T cell receptor (beta chain) was carried out in a study of tumor-infiltrating lymphocytes in primary liver carcinoma. The wider study: Surgical resection was used to treat these primary liver carcinoma patients. All patients, whether men or women, fell within 30 to 69 years of age.

CDR3 length: 14 residues. V was clipped by 3 bases and J by 10 bases; unmatched bases: 11. There are many counts of this clonotype. The antigen is not known. The study, taken as a whole, reports: Reduced overlap was seen in tumor-adjacent and tumor-blood pairs versus tumor region pairs.

TCR beta cDNA came from about 470 ng total RNA, primed with a constant-region primer. What produced the TCR beta libraries was three nested multiplex PCR rounds using slightly modified ARM-PCR. TRBV1-TRBV30 forward primers and a C-beta reverse primer were used in the first two PCR rounds, which each ran for nine to ten cycles. TCRdb reprocessed the multiplex PCR reads with MiXCR, giving one entry per CDR3 protein. The data contain 310,000 or so distinct CDR3 sequences, about 61% of them seen just once; the ten biggest clones take up roughly 6.5%. Both blood RNA, taken from unsorted whole blood, and germline DNA were extracted. An approximately 4-milliliter peripheral blood sample was collected before surgery.

The sample was peripheral blood. The rearrangement links TRBV12-3 or TRBV12-4 to TRBJ1-2, with TRBD1 identical over 7 bases. The clonotype originates from a middle-aged man with primary liver carcinoma and hepatitis B virus infection. DNA of the CDR3: TGTGCCAGCAGTTTCGAGACAGGGAACTCCATCTACACCTTC. Amino acid sequence: CASSFETGNSIYTF.